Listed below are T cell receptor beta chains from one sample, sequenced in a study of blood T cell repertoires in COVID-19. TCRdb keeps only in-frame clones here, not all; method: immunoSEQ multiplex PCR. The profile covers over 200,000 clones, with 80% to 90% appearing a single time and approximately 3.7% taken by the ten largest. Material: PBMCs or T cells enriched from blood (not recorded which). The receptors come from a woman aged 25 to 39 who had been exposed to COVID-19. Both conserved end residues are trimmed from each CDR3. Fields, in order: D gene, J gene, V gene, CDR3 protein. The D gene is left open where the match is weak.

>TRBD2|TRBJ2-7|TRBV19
ASANSGRAPPDGEQY
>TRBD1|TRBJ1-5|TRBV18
ASSTQGAIHQPQH
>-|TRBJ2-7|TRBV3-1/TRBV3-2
ASSWSRNEQY
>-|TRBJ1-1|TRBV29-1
SVLGDSFGTEAF
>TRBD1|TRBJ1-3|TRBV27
ASTIGFPDRGSGNTIY
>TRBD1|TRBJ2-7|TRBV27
ASSLGQGHEQY
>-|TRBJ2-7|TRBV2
ASSEQGRTYEQY
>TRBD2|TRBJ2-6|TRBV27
ASSLFPSGRAHGANVLT
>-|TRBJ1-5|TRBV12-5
ASETLGQPQH
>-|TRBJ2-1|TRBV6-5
ASSTRGLSYNEQF
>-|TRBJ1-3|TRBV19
ASSPSDRISGNTIY
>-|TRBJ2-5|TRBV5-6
ASSLASQGVETQY
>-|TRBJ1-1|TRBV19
ASSIESTVLLNTEAF
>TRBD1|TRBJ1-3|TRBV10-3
AISESDRGSGNTIY
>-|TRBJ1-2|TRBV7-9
ASSLAYGVYGYT
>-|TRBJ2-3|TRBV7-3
ASSPTGPSTDTQY
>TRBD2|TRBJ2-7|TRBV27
ASSLSGLAGGFYEQY
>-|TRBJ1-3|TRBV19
ASNLDSFSGNTIY
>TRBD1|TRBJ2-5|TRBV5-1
ASSPRDRGLRETQY
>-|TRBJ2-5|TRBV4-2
ASSQDGGNVETQY
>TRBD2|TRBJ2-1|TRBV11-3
ASSPSGSSYNEQF
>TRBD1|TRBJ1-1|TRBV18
ASSTTGASEAF
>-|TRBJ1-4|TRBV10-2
ASSTRRAPGEKLF
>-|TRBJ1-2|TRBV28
ASSFGQGRNYGYT
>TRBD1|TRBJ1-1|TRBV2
ASNEETGGTEAF
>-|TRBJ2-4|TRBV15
ATSNTGLVTKNIQY
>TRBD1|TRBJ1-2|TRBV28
ASNTGQLYGYT
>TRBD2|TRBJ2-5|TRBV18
ASSPVVAGGYQETQY
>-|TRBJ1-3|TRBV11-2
ASSFLFRDSGNTIY
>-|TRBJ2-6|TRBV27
ASSLHGANVLT
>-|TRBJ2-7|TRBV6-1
ASSERGYSYEQY